This T cell receptor beta chain was recovered during a study of cytomegalovirus exposure and HLA in healthy donors. At the level of the study: Later, an analysis reported that the 120 or so validation repertoires had used the same platform as the approximately 720 first-cohort repertoires.

This clone appeared once. Its antigen is unknown. The protocol was immunoSEQ multiplex PCR, while the TCRdb copy is restricted to in-frame clones and leaves out a portion. The data contain some 130,000 clones, 85% to 90% of them singletons. Per germline, CDR1 MNHNY and CDR2 SVGAGI (reference sequence). The V end was cut by 6 bases, the J end by 2 bases, with 13 bases between. The CDR3 is made up of 14 amino acids. Whole-study results and caveats: Cytomegalovirus-associated TCR beta chains were listed, numbering over 150. In vitro data verified three CMV-associated chains as specific for CMV antigens. Whilst most TCR sequences proved rare, a subset of public TCRs occurred across many donors.

The TCR comes from a woman under 30 in good health and CMV-seronegative. The chain employs TRBV6-6 and TRBJ1-2; TRBD1 is a possible D gene (6 bases). The specimen sequenced was PBMCs. DNA for the CDR3: TGTGCCAGCAGCTCACAGGGAGTAAACTATGGCTACACCTTC. Amino acid sequence: CASSSQGVNYGYTF.